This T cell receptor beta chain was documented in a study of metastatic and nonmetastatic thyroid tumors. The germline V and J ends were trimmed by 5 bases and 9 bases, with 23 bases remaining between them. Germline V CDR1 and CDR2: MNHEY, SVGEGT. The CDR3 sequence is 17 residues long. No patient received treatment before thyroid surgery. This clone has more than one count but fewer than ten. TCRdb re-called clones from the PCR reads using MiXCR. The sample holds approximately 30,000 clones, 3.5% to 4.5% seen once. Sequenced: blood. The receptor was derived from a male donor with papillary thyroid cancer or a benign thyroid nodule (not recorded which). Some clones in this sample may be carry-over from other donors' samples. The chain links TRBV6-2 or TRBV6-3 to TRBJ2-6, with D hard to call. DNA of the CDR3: TGTGCCAGCAGTGCCCCCCGAGGATGGTTGGTGGTCAACGTCCTGACTTTC. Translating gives CASSAPRGWLVVNVLTF.